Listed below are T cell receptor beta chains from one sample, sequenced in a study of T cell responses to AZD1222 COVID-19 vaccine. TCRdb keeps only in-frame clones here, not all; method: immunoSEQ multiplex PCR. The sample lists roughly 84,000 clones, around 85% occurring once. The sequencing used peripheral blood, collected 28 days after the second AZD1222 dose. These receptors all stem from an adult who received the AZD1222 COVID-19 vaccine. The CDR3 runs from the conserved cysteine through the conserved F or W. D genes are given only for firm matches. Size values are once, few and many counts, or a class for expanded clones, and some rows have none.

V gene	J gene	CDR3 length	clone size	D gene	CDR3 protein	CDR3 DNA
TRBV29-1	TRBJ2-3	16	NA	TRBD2	CSVEPPSGGSTDTQYF	TGCAGCGTTGAACCCCCCAGCGGGGGGAGCACAGATACGCAGTATTTT
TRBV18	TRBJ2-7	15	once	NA	CASSPGQPTYYEQYF	TGTGCCAGCTCCCCGGGTCAGCCGACTTACTACGAGCAGTACTTC
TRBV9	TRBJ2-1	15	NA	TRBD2	CASSKQLAGDNEQFF	TGTGCCAGCAGCAAACAACTAGCGGGAGACAATGAGCAGTTCTTC
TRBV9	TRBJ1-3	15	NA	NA	CASSVSSTSGNTIYF	TGTGCCAGCAGCGTATCCAGCACCTCTGGAAACACCATATATTTT
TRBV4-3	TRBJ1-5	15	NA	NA	CASSQLHGPVQPQHF	TGCGCCAGCAGCCAACTGCACGGGCCTGTACAGCCCCAGCATTTT
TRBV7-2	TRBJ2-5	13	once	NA	CASSFNFQETQYF	TGTGCCAGCAGCTTTAACTTTCAAGAGACCCAGTACTTC
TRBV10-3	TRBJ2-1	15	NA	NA	CAISESSPAYNEQFF	TGTGCCATCAGTGAGTCGAGTCCCGCATACAATGAGCAGTTCTTC
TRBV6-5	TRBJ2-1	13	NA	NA	CASSYSTYNEQFF	TGTGCCAGCAGTTACTCAACCTACAATGAGCAGTTCTTC
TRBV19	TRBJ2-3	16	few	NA	CASSWSARRRTDTQYF	TGTGCCAGTAGTTGGAGCGCGAGGCGCCGGACAGATACGCAGTATTTT
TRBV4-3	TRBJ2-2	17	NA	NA	CASSQDSGNENTGELFF	TGCGCCAGCAGCCAAGACTCGGGCAACGAAAACACCGGGGAGCTGTTTTTT
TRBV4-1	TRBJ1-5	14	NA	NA	CASSPRRGNQPQHF	TGCGCCAGCAGCCCCCGGCGGGGTAATCAGCCCCAGCATTTT
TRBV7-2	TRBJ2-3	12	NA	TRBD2	CASSLGPSGADF	TGTGCCAGCAGCTTAGGACCCAGCGGGGCGGATTTT
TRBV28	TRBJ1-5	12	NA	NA	CASARINQPQHF	TGTGCCAGCGCTAGAATCAATCAGCCCCAGCATTTT
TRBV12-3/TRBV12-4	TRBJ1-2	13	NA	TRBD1	CASTHRGHSGYTF	TGTGCCAGCACCCACAGGGGGCACAGTGGCTACACCTTC
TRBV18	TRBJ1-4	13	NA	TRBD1	CASSQGAYEKLFF	TGTGCCAGCTCACAGGGGGCGTATGAAAAACTGTTTTTT